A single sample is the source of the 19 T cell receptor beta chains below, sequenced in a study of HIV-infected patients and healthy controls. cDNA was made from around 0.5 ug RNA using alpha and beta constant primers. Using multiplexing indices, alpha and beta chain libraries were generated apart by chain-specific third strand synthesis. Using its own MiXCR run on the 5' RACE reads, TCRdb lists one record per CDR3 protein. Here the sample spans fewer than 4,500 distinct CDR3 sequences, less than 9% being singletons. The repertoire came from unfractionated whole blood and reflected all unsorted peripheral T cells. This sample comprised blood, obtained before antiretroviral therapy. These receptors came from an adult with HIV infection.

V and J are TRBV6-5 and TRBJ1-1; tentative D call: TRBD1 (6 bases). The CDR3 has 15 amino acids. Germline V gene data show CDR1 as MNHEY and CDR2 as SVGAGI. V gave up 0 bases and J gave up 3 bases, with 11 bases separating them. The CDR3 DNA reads TGTGCCAGCAGTTACTCCAGTAAGGGGGACACTGAAGCTTTCTTT. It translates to CASSYSSKGDTEAFF.

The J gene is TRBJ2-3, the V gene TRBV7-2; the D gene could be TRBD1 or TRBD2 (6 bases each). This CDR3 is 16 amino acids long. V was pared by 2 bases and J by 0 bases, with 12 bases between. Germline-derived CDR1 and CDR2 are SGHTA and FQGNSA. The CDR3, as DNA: TGTGCCAGCAGCTTATACGGGGGCTTTAGCACAGATACGCAGTATTTT. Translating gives CASSLYGGFSTDTQYF.

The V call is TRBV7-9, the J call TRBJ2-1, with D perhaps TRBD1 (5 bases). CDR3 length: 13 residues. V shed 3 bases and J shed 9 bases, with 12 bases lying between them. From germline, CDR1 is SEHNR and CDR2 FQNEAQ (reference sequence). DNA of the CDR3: TGTGCCAGCAGCTTGCTCCAGGGTAGTGAGCAGTTCTTC. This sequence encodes CASSLLQGSEQFF.

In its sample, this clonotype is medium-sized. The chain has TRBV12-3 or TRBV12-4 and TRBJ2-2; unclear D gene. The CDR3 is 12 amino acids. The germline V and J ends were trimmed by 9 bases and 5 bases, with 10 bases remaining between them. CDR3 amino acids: CASLRVTGELFF. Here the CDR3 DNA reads TGTGCCAGTCTCCGGGTTACCGGGGAGCTGTTTTTT.

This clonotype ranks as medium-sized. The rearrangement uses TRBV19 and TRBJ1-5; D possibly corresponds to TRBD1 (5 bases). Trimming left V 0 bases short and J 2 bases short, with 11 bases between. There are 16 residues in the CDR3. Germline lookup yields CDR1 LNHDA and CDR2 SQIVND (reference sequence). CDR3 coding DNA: TGTGCCAGTAGTATAGATCAAGGGGCCGGCAATCAGCCCCAGCATTTT. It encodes CASSIDQGAGNQPQHF.

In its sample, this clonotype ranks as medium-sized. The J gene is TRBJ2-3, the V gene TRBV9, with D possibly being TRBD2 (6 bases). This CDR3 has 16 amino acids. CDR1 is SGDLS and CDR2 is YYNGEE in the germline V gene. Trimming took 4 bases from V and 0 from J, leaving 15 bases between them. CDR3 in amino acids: CASSPGLDFSTDTQYF. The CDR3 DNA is TGTGCCAGCAGCCCGGGACTCGACTTCAGCACAGATACGCAGTATTTT.

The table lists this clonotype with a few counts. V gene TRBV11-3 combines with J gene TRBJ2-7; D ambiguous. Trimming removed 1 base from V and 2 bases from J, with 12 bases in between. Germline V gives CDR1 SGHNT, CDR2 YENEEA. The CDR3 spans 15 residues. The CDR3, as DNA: TGTGCCAGCAGCTTAGGGGCCTCATCCCCCTACGAGCAGTACTTC. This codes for CASSLGASSPYEQYF.

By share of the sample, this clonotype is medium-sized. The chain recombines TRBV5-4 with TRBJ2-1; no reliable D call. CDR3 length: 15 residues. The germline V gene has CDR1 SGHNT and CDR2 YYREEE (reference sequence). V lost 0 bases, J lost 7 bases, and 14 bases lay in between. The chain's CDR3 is CASSLESGLGNEQFF. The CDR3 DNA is TGTGCCAGCAGCTTGGAGTCAGGTCTCGGGAATGAGCAGTTCTTC.

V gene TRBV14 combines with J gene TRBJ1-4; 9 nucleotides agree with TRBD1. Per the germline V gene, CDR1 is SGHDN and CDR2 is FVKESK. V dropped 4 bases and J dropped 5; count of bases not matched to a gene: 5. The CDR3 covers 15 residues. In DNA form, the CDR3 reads TGTGCCAGCAGCCCGGGACAGGGACGGAATGAAAAACTGTTTTTT. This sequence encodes CASSPGQGRNEKLFF.

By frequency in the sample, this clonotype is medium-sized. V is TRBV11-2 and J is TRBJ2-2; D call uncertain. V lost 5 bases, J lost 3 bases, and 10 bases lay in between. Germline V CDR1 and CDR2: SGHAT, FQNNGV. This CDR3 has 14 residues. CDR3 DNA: TGTGCCAGCAGCCGGGCCGCGGACACCGGGGAGCTGTTTTTT. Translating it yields CASSRAADTGELFF.

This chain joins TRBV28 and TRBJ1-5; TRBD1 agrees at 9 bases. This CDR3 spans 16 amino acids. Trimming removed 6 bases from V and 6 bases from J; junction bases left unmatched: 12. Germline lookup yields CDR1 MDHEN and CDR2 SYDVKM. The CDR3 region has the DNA TGTGCCAGCAGACAACCGGGACAGGGTAGGAGTCAGCCCCAGCATTTT. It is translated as CASRQPGQGRSQPQHF.

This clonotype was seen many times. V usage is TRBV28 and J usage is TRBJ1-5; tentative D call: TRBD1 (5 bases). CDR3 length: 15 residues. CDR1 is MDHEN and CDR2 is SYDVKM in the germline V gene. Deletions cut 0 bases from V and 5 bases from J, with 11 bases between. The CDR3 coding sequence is TGTGCCAGCAGTTTATGGACAGTTGATTATCAGCCCCAGCATTTT. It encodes CASSLWTVDYQPQHF.

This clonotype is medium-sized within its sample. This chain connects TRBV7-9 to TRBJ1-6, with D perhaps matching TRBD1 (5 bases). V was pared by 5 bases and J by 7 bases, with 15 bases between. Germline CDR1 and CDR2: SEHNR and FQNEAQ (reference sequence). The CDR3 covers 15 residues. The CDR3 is CASSASGRGNSPLHF. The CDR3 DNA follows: TGTGCCAGCAGCGCCTCGGGGCGCGGAAATTCACCCCTCCACTTT.

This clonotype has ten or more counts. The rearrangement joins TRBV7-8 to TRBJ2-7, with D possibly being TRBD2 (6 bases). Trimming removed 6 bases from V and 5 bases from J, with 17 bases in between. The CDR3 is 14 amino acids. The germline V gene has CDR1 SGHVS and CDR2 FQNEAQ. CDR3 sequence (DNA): TGTGCCAGCAGGGACGACAAGGGACTTAACGAGCAGTACTTC. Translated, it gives CASRDDKGLNEQYF.

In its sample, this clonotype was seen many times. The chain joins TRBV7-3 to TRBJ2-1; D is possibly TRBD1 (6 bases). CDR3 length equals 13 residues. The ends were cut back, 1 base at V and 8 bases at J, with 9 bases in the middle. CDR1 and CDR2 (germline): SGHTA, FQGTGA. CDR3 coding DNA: TGTGCCAGCAGCTTAAACCCAGGGGATGAGCAGTTCTTC. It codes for CASSLNPGDEQFF.

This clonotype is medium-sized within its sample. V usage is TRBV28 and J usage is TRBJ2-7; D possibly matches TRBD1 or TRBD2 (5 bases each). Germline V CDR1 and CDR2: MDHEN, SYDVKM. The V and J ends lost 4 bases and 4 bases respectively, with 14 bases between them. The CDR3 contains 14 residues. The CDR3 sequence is CASSSPRWGYEQYF. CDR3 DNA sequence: TGTGCCAGCAGTTCCCCCAGGTGGGGGTACGAGCAGTACTTC.

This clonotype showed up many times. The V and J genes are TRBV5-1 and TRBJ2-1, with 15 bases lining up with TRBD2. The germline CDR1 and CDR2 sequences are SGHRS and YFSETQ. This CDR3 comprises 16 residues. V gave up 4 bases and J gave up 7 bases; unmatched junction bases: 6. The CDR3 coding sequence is TGCGCCAGCAGCACCGGACTAGCGGGGGGGGGGAATGAGCAGTTCTTC. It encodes CASSTGLAGGGNEQFF.

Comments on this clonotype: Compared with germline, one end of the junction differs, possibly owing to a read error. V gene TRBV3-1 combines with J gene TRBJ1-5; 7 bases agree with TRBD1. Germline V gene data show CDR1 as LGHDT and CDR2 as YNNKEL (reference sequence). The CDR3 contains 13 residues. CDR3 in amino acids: CASSRDSNQPKDF. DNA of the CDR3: TGTGCCAGCAGCCGGGACAGTAATCAGCCCAAGGATTTT.

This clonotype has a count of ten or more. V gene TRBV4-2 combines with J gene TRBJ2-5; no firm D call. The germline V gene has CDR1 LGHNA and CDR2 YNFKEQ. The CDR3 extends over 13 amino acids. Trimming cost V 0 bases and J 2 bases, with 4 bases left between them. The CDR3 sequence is CASSQELQETQYF. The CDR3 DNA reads TGTGCCAGCAGCCAAGAACTACAAGAGACCCAGTACTTC.